This T cell receptor (beta chain) was identified in a study of early T cells in non-severe SARS-CoV-2 infection. MiXCR, applied by TCRdb to the 5' RACE reads, yields one record per CDR3 protein. The sample lists roughly 72,000 distinct CDR3 sequences, more than 10% occurring once. Looked up from germline, CDR1 is SQVTM and CDR2 is ANQGSEA. This CDR3 has 14 amino acids. Trimming stripped 3 bases from V and 6 bases from J, with 15 bases between. The sequenced sample consisted of whole blood. The genes are TRBV29-1 and TRBJ2-1; no reliable D call. This TCR came from an adult who was a healthcare worker with PCR-confirmed SARS-CoV-2 infection or an uninfected control (not recorded which). CDR3: CSVECETYSNEQFF. The CDR3, as DNA: TGCAGCGTTGAGTGTGAGACATACTCCAATGAGCAGTTCTTC.